The entry that follows covers one T cell receptor (beta chain) sequence. Its antigen is still unknown. Per-nucleotide qualities are absent, and no much larger clonotype sits a single base away. This specimen belongs to a study of cytomegalovirus exposure and HLA in healthy donors (dated by TCRdb to 2016 to 2017). About the study as a whole: An earlier analysis of some 600 of the donors reported 250 to 350 Gb of sequence data and 95 million to 140 million unique TCR beta sequences obtained from around 170 million T cells. To predict cytomegalovirus infection status, the study brought together high-throughput TCR immunosequencing, statistical association of individual TCRs with disease status, and machine learning. Every discovery cohort repertoire had been produced on one sequencing platform. The number of donors typed differed by locus, with 629-630 for A, B, C, DRB1 and DQB1, around 520 for DQA1, 600 to 610 for DPA1, and under 490 for DPB1. A separate validation cohort of roughly 130 different subjects was used in addition to the roughly 640-subject first cohort. HLA typing included class I and class II loci at four-digit resolution. Roughly five DR-DQ haplotypes were treated as single units for association and clustering because of strong linkage in the cohort. The study aimed to test whether cataloging public T cell receptors could reveal signatures of past pathogen exposure. In a later analysis, previously published TCR beta repertoires from more than 500 donors were re-analyzed and high-resolution HLA genotyping was added so that TCR occurrence patterns could be studied. The T cell repertoires of under 750 subjects were profiled by immunosequencing and related to cytomegalovirus serostatus. Among about 370 genotyped donors of the cohort, an average of around 220,000 unique TCR beta nucleotide sequences was sequenced per donor, of which about 18% were non-productive. Donor age, sex, ethnicity and CMV serostatus were collected together with the repertoire data. The later analysis used no new phenotypic data to find candidate immune exposures, relying instead on TCR beta sequences and their occurrence across donors. A later genetic analysis used genome-wide SNP genotypes for about 60% of the roughly 700 donors, treating that subset as a discovery cohort. Of the 300 to 400 genotyped donors, 65% to 90% fell in the genetic ancestry cluster associated with self-reported Caucasian donors. An early release that covered several hundred HLA-typed donors contained approximately 300 gigabases of sequencing data and tens of millions of unique TCR sequences. An earlier analysis of 500 to 650 of the donors applied high-throughput TCR beta sequencing to assess whether each TCR beta V gene segment acted as functional or pseudogenic. Results the study describes overall, beyond this receptor: Correlated functional status among segregating V segments might be attributable to linkage disequilibrium, but an unknown experimental factor could not be ruled out. The study listed 170 or so TCR beta chains as associated with cytomegalovirus. Because counts were too low, fewer than 20 rarely observed V segments, including chromosome 9 orphons, were excluded from the earlier analysis of 587 of the donors. In a later analysis, most CMV-associated TCR beta chains were found to appear HLA-restricted, with HLA associations seemingly driven largely by CMV exposure. At a false discovery rate of 0.05, a later analysis linked 15,000 to 20,000 TCR beta sequences to specific HLA alleles. According to a later genetic analysis, donors in an Asian-associated ancestry cluster had fewer N-insertions in productive TCRs than the approximately 650-donor mean. In a later analysis, TCR association rates were found to vary across HLA loci, with the most associated TCRs seen for DRB1 alleles and the fewest for HLA-C alleles. The sequencing pipeline was judged likely to have produced a cluster of highly shared sequence variants as a technical artifact. Roughly uniform sequencing depth across donors was assumed in presence/absence analyses, although this assumption may not hold. A few of the identified cytomegalovirus-associated TCR beta chains were confirmed in vitro to be specific for cytomegalovirus antigens. The only immune exposure information available for the cohort was CMV serostatus. An association between a missense DCLRE1C variant and V-gene and J-gene trimming of TCR beta chains was found in a later genetic analysis and replicated in an independent cohort. According to the authors, the approach could potentially be generalized to other disease states and immunological phenotypes. HLA typing was unavailable for some donors at each locus, so association tests used only the typed subset. Several of the top co-occurrence clusters appeared to be linked to parvovirus B19, influenza, CMV and Epstein-Barr virus, according to a later analysis. Some IMGT-functional V segments, including TRBV6-2 and TRBV6-3, could not be told apart with the 87-base-pair reads, so those segments were excluded. An earlier analysis of approximately 500 of the donors showed that most TCR beta V segments appeared in productive rearrangements either about 87% or about 30% of the time, which broadly matched IMGT annotations. The classifier was reported to diagnose cytomegalovirus status with high specificity and sensitivity in both the original cohort and the validation cohort. In a later analysis, HLA-associated TCR beta chains showed more clonal expansion and lower generation probabilities than non-associated chains that were equally common. A further reported finding was that TCR beta sequences accurately predicted the HLA-A and HLA-B alleles for most subjects in the first cohort. When HLA alleles, especially DR and DQ, strongly co-occurred, attributing TCR associations to individual alleles was difficult. Most TCR sequences were observed very rarely across donors, whereas some public TCRs were present in many individuals. Only TCR beta chains were sequenced in this cohort, and the absence of alpha or paired-chain data limited detectable features.

Trimming accounts for 0 bases at V and 2 bases at J, while the number of junction bases matched to no gene is 5. Including the terminal cysteine and phenylalanine, the CDR3 comprises 16 residues. CDR3 DNA is the only sequence kept; it has 48 bases, read in frame from the first base. CDR1 and CDR2 are read off the germline V gene (reference sequence) as SGHAT and FQDESV. Libraries came from the immunoSEQ multiplex PCR assay. For the multiplex PCR, a mixture combining 60 forward primers for TCR Vbeta segments and 13 reverse primers for TCR Jbeta segments was used. A multiplex PCR assay on genomic DNA amplified the CDR3 region of rearranged TCR beta genes. On the Illumina HiSeq System, the amplified TCR beta libraries were sequenced as 87-base-pair reads. Turning to the authors' computational methods: A later analysis counted about 80 million unique TCR beta chains across the 550 to 700 repertoires, and 10 million to 11 million of these chains were shared by at least two donors. To remove PCR and sequencing errors, raw reads were error-corrected and collapsed into unique sequences using a nearest-neighbor algorithm that merged closely related sequences. CDR3 sequences were aligned to IMGT reference sequences to assign V, D and J gene segments. For a sequence to be retained, at least a six-nucleotide match to both a V gene segment and a J gene segment was required. A rearrangement counted as productive if the CDR3 had no stop codons and remained in frame with V and J, and every other rearrangement counted as non-productive. Following IMGT convention, CDR3 was defined as the stretch from the second conserved V-encoded cysteine up to the conserved J-encoded phenylalanine. The earlier analysis of about 500 of the donors excluded sequences that lacked an unambiguous match to a single V gene segment. In an earlier analysis of a few hundred of the donors, V segments were called functional above 56.7% productive rearrangements and were called segregating when the between-donor standard deviation exceeded 5%. A statistical classification framework was built for diagnosing cytomegalovirus status from the catalog of TCR beta chain sequences. A later analysis assigned V and J genes by comparing TCR nucleotide sequences with IMGT/GENE-DB human TR gene sequences. Using the TCRdist pipeline, a later analysis assigned CDR3 sequences along with most-parsimonious VDJ recombination scenarios. In a later analysis, each TCR beta chain was defined by its CDR3 amino acid sequence together with its V-gene family, and reads lacking a unique V-gene family were excluded. A later analysis removed 500 to 650 highly shared, low-generation-probability nucleotide sequences to deal with suspected cross-contamination and a sequencing artifact. In a later analysis, a clonal expansion index was calculated for each public chain from normalized within-repertoire ranks of inferred template counts. Generation probabilities in a later analysis came from a VDJ recombination model fitted to out-of-frame rearrangements, and those results were checked against IGoR. Hypergeometric tests were used in a later analysis to score TCR-TCR, TCR-HLA and TCR-CMV co-occurrence, with a repertoire-size bias correction applied to the TCR pairs. In a later analysis, false discovery rates were estimated by permuting HLA or CMV assignments 20 times. In a later analysis, co-occurring TCRs were grouped using DBSCAN, and TCRdist sequence similarity was added for clustering within HLA-allele-positive subsets. Repertoires with fewer than 30,000 or more than 120,000 public chains were left out of co-occurrence clustering, as were five repertoires with anomalous nucleotide sharing. Imported from immuneACCESS, the table was reduced by TCRdb to in-frame sequences with V and J called. These copies leave out some clones; in studies compared against another copy, an unresolved V gene accounts for under half, and the cause of the remainder is not known. V and J calls and clone size are copied from that table; D and trimming were computed from the DNA. For this sample there are some 120,000 clones; roughly 76% appear just once. The ten largest clones capture approximately 13% of the sample.

The cohort was made up of approximately 700 healthy bone marrow donors. All cohort members were sampled while nominally healthy, although unrecorded immune exposures were likely present. The donor was CMV seropositive and was included in the group of about 290 seropositive cohort members. A peripheral blood sample was collected from each donor, and TCR beta sequencing was performed on peripheral blood mononuclear cells. Genomic DNA was extracted from the blood cell samples with the Qiagen DNeasy Blood Extraction Kit. The chain is assembled from TRBV11-1 and TRBJ1-1, with 8 junctional bases fitting TRBD1. The specimen sequenced was PBMCs. The sequence was collected from an older woman in good health and CMV-seropositive. The nucleotides read TGTGCCAGCAGCTTAGCGCGTGGACAGGGTAACACTGAAGCTTTCTTT. It specifies CASSLARGQGNTEAFF.